A single sample is the source of the 12 T cell receptor beta chains below, sequenced in a study of breast tumors, draining lymph nodes, adjacent tissues. TCRdb fed the multiplex PCR reads into MiXCR, producing one record per CDR3 protein. There are approximately 180,000 distinct CDR3 sequences in the sample; more than 25% occur only once, and around 4% lies in the top ten. Breast cancer patients provided tissue from their axillary draining lymph nodes. The sample comprised axillary lymph node tissue. These receptors came from a female donor with breast cancer. Some clones in this sample may be carry-over from other donors' samples.

The count of this clonotype is one. An end of the junction differs from the germline gene, which may be a read error. The V gene is TRBV4-1, the J gene TRBJ2-3; D possibly matches TRBD1 or TRBD2 (5 bases each). CDR1 and CDR2 from the germline V gene are MGHRA and YSYEKL. There are 14 residues in the CDR3. CDR3 loop: CASSPFGGPDMQYF. The CDR3 nucleotides are TGCGCCAGCAGCCCGTTTGGGGGACCAGATATGCAGTATTTT.

Turning to this clonotype: This sequence may be a read error, since a much larger clone differs from it by one base. The chain links TRBV28 to TRBJ1-5; D remains unclear. Germline CDR1 MDHEN, CDR2 SYDVKM. V was clipped by 3 bases and J by 0 bases, with 12 bases between them. The CDR3 totals 16 residues. The CDR3: CASSFVKFHSNQPQHF. The CDR3 DNA sequence: TGTGCCAGCAGTTTCGTGAAATTCCATAGCAATCAGCCCCAGCATTTT.

The chain employs TRBV7-9 and TRBJ2-3, with 9 positions matching TRBD1. With V trimmed by 2 bases and J by 5 bases, 5 bases remained unmatched. The CDR3 runs 15 residues. Germline CDR1 SEHNR, CDR2 FQNEAQ (reference sequence). CDR3 amino acids: CASSLWDRAGDTQYF. DNA of the CDR3: TGTGCCAGCAGCTTATGGGACAGGGCGGGAGATACGCAGTATTTT. The variable domain in full, with the rest retrieved from reference TRBV7-9 and TRBJ2-3, is DTGVSQNPRHKITKRGQNVTFRCDPISEHNRLYWYRQTLGQGPEFLTYFQNEAQLEKSRLLSDRFSAERPKGSFSTLEIQRTEQGDSAMYLCASSLWDRAGDTQYFGPGTRLTVL.

A note on this clonotype: This likely comes from a read error, as the CDR3 has no conserved phenylalanine or tryptophan at its end. Because the CDR3's place on the DNA is in doubt, the DNA is left out and the CDR3 is given as listed by TCRdb. The V gene is TRBV11-3, the J gene TRBJ2-5. The CDR3 region is 11 residues in length, termini included. Germline V lookup: CDR1 SGHNT, CDR2 YENEEA. The CDR3 sequence: CASALSGRPST.

The chain carries TRBV6-6 and TRBJ1-2; D is possibly TRBD1 (6 bases). Germline-derived CDR1 and CDR2 are MNHNY and SVGAGI (reference sequence). Trimming took 5 bases from V and 4 from J, leaving 11 bases between them. The CDR3 is made up of 13 amino acids. CDR3 residues: CASSEGGSYGYTF. CDR3 coding DNA: TGTGCCAGCAGTGAGGGGGGATCCTATGGCTACACCTTC.

This clonotype showed up just once. The rearrangement joins TRBV7-2 to TRBJ2-7, with 16 nucleotides matching TRBD2. Trimming took 5 bases from V and 5 from J; bases not matched to a gene: 9. Germline V gives CDR1 SGHTA, CDR2 FQGNSA. The CDR3 spans 17 residues. CDR3 nucleotide sequence: TGTGCCAGCAGCGCGGACGCCGGGACTAGCGGGGGGGACGAGCAGTACTTC. Translation: CASSADAGTSGGDEQYF.

This clonotype was counted at least ten times. The chain carries TRBV7-3 and TRBJ2-5; D may be TRBD2 (5 bases). The CDR3 spans 13 residues. The V gene's germline CDR1 is SGHTA and CDR2 FQGTGA. Trimming removed 3 bases from V and 4 bases from J, with 9 bases in between. This CDR3 reads CASSFRGGETQYF. The CDR3, as DNA: TGTGCCAGCAGCTTCCGGGGTGGAGAGACCCAGTACTTC. Combining the CDR3 with reference TRBV7-3 and TRBJ2-5 gives the whole variable domain GAGVSQTPSNKVTEKGKYVELRCDPISGHTALYWYRQSLGQGPEFLIYFQGTGAADDSGLPNDRFFAVRPEGSVSTLKIQRTERGDSAVYLCASSFRGGETQYFGPGTRLLVL.

This rearrangement joins TRBV7-2 to TRBJ1-5; 8 bases match TRBD1. This CDR3 comprises 19 residues. Per germline, CDR1 SGHTA and CDR2 FQGNSA. The trim removed 5 bases at V and 0 bases at J, leaving 15 bases unmatched. The CDR3 region has the DNA TGTGCCAGCAGCAAAGCGCGGGGGACAGGTTCACATAGCAATCAGCCCCAGCATTTT. As protein: CASSKARGTGSHSNQPQHF.

Turning to this clonotype: A much larger clone differs from this one at a single base, so this may be a read error. V gene TRBV7-6 combines with J gene TRBJ2-7; either TRBD1 or TRBD2 may supply D (5 bases each). Germline V lookup: CDR1 SGHVS, CDR2 FNYEAQ. The CDR3 has 15 residues. This chain's CDR3 is CASSLASGAFLEQHF. CDR3 bases: TGTGCCAGCAGCTTAGCTTCCGGGGCCTTCCTCGAGCAGCACTTC.

This clonotype occurred many times. The rearrangement links TRBV7-2 to TRBJ2-3, with TRBD1 identical over 8 bases. Germline trimming cut 6 bases from V and 3 bases from J; bases unmatched to any gene: 17. This CDR3 has 18 residues. Germline V gene data show CDR1 as SGHTA and CDR2 as FQGNSA. Here the CDR3 reads CASSSRPRQGTLTDTQYF. DNA for the CDR3: TGTGCCAGCAGTTCCCGGCCGCGACAGGGGACATTAACAGATACGCAGTATTTT.

Concerning this clonotype itself: This may stem from a read error, because a much larger clone lies one nucleotide away. The chain carries TRBV7-9 and TRBJ2-4, with D unresolved. The germline gives CDR1 SEHNR, CDR2 FQNEAQ (reference sequence). This CDR3 is built from 15 residues. The chain's CDR3 is CASSLDSAVKNIQNF. CDR3 nucleotides: TGTGCCAGCAGCTTAGATTCGGCGGTCAAAAACATTCAGAACTTC.

This clonotype was seen only a few times. One base away lies a much larger clone, so this may be a sequencing read error. This rearrangement joins TRBV20-1 to TRBJ2-3, with 7 bases that match TRBD1. This CDR3 has 17 amino acids. The germline gives CDR1 DFQATT, CDR2 SNEGSKA (reference sequence). Trimming cost V 5 bases and J 4 bases; bases outside gene matches: 18. The CDR3 nucleotides read TGCAGTGCTCGCCGACAGGGCGGGCCATCGCGTCCAGATACGCAGTATTTT. It codes for CSARRQGGPSRPDTQYF.